The T cell receptor (beta chain) under discussion was sequenced for a study of T-cell reconstitution after alpha-beta-depleted transplantation in children. The V and J ends lost 10 bases and 5 bases respectively, with 21 bases between them. There are 14 residues in the CDR3. Germline CDR1 reads ENHRY; CDR2 reads SYGVKD. A library of TCRbeta sequences, prepared with unique molecular identifiers, was generated. TCRdb analysed the PCR reads with MiXCR anew, one entry per CDR3 protein. Of around 400,000 distinct CDR3 sequences listed, roughly 20% are singletons. Here the sequenced sample was PBMCs from the stem cell graft donor, taken from the stem cell graft. The TCR sequence derives from a human donor who donated a stem cell graft to a child with acute myeloid leukemia. This rearrangement joins TRBV10-3 to TRBJ2-7; perhaps TRBD2 as D (6 bases). The CDR3 DNA reads TGTGCCACCTTGACCGGGACTGACGGCGACGAGCAGTACTTC. The encoded protein is CATLTGTDGDEQYF.